The subject of this entry is one T cell receptor (beta chain). The data were taken from a study of control samples from healthy donors and cancer patients. Germline CDR1 is MNHEY and CDR2 is SVGAGI. CDR3 length: 16 amino acids. The V segment lost 4 bases and the J segment 2 bases; nucleotides outside the gene matches: 3. The protocol was immunoSEQ multiplex PCR, while the TCRdb copy is restricted to in-frame clones and leaves out a portion. This table holds tens of thousands of clones, approximately 85% found once. This TCR derives from a man aged 40-50 years in good health. The chain has TRBV6-5 and TRBJ2-1, with 12 positions matching TRBD2. The specimen was blood. The CDR3 DNA sequence: TGTGCCAGCAGTTCCCGACTAGCGGGAGCCTACAATGAGCAGTTCTTC. Its protein product is CASSSRLAGAYNEQFF.